This T cell receptor (beta chain) was captured by sequencing in a study of blood T cell dynamics during melanoma immunotherapy (dated by TCRdb to 2018 to 2021). About the investigation overall: All patients had metastatic melanoma and were given first-line pembrolizumab or nivolumab plus ipilimumab as standard of care in the United Kingdom. Peripheral T cell receptor repertoires of metastatic melanoma patients were profiled before and after one cycle of checkpoint inhibitor therapy to find early correlates of response. The training cohort was made up of consecutive patients, while a further independent group of patients from the same centre was pooled to form an external validation set. The study at large found these results: The study was unable to establish whether the T cell clones driving the repertoire changes were melanoma-specific or instead reflected general immune activation. Of the sorted CD8+ subsets, TIE cells had both the highest clonality and the greatest similarity to cfDNA CDR3 sequences, which suggests active turnover converging on dominant clones. The relatively small sample size was acknowledged as potentially limiting generalization of the results.

The junction shows trimming of 4 bases on V and 10 bases on J, plus 18 bases between the germline ends. Taken from cysteine to phenylalanine, the CDR3 has 13 residues. Of all the DNA, just the CDR3 is kept, 39 bases in frame from base 1. According to the germline V gene (reference sequence), CDR1 reads SGHKS and CDR2 reads YYEKEE. The label giving this sample's time point can be read as: week 3, after first cycle of checkpoint inhibitor. Blood was sampled before treatment (T0) and at week 3 (W3), after the first cycle of checkpoint blockade. Except for a couple of patients with rapid clinical progression, response was assessed 12 weeks after the first infusion by RECIST 1.1; disease control meant complete response, partial response or stable disease. Patients were excluded for prior systemic cancer treatment, concomitant immunosuppressant therapy or synchronous other active malignancies. Sorted CD8+ memory and naive T cell subsets were sequenced at T0 and W3 from six patients, of whom three were progressing and three had disease control. PBMC were isolated from blood with Lymphoprep and SepMate tubes, followed by red cell lysis. QIAamp DNA Blood Mini kits were used to extract DNA from PBMC and from sorted T cell subsets. CD8+ T cell subsets were sorted live on a FACSAria III cytometer and then frozen prior to DNA extraction. Fresh PBMC for flow cytometry were kept at 4 degrees C in PBS containing around 2% fetal bovine serum and were analyzed within 25 hours.

For each sorted CD8+ T cell subset, the entire amount of extracted DNA went into the assay. The immunoSEQ TCRb Assay kit was used according to manufacturer instructions to amplify TCR beta CDR3 sequences from genomic DNA. The KAPA Library Quantification Kit for Illumina platforms was used to quantify pooled libraries by qPCR. Sequencing of the pooled libraries was done on an Illumina NextSeq 500, with clustering at about 0.55-1.2 pM. On the study's bioinformatics: Analysis of the TCR data relied on immunoSEQ ANALYZER and the R LymphoSeq package. A rearrangement efficiency score was calculated as productive divided by the sum of productive and non-productive CDR3 sequences. Clonality was measured with the Gini coefficient and diversity with the Renyi index at alpha=1, compared pairwise between timepoints within each patient. In LymphoSeq, clonal relatedness was computed with an edit distance of 3 and repertoire similarity was computed with the Bhattacharyya coefficient. Linear discriminant analysis on week-3 changes in clonality and diversity was built with the R MASS and caret packages to classify response. TCRdb obtained this table from immuneACCESS and retained in-frame rearrangements with V and J assigned. These tables miss some clones; where compared with another copy, unresolved V genes account for less than half of the shortfall, and the remainder is unexplained. For V, J and clone size, that table is used; D and trimming come from the DNA. The sample table holds fewer than 20,000 clones, of which over 90% were seen once. The ten largest clones take up around 0.2% of the sample.

A remark on this clone: It lacks a known antigen. Base qualities were left out, and no much larger clone turns up one base away.

Sample: effector memory CD8+ T cells from blood, taken from a patient treated with checkpoint blockade. The chain employs TRBV5-5 and TRBJ2-7, with the D gene possibly TRBD1 or TRBD2, each one fitting 5 bases. This clonotype originated in a human donor with melanoma. For the CDR3, the sequence is CASSAGTASAQYF. In nucleotides, the sequence is TGTGCCAGCAGCGCCGGGACCGCCAGCGCCCAGTACTTC.